A selection of T cell receptor beta chains follows, all from one sample in a study of metastatic and nonmetastatic thyroid tumors. TCRdb re-analyzed the PCR reads through MiXCR. The sample has around 6,600 clones, under 30% seen once. The sample taken for sequencing was adjacent normal tissue. The origin of the receptors is a male donor with papillary thyroid cancer or a benign thyroid nodule (not recorded which). Some clones in this sample may be carry-over from other donors' samples. Each CDR3 is given with its conserved first and last residue. Each record gives: J gene, V gene, D gene, clone size, CDR3 DNA, CDR3 protein. A D gene is named only where the DNA matches it firmly. Not every row has a clone size; where given, it reads once, few, many or a size class.

TRBJ1-2 TRBV30 - many TGTGCCTGGACTATACAGGCTAACTATGGCTACACCTTC CAWTIQANYGYTF
TRBJ2-7 TRBV30 - - TGTGCCTGGAGTGCGGGGTACGCCTCTGAGCAGTACTTC CAWSAGYASEQYF
TRBJ2-3 TRBV4-2 TRBD2 - TGTGCCAGCACCAGCGGACTAGCGGGAGGGGGCACAGATACGCAGTATTTT CASTSGLAGGGTDTQYF
TRBJ2-7 TRBV2 TRBD2 few TGTGCCAACAGTGGGGTAGCGGGAGGCTACGAGCAGTACTTC CANSGVAGGYEQYF
TRBJ1-6 TRBV27 - few TGTGCCAGCAGTTTGCGACCGGATAATTCACCCCTCCACTTT CASSLRPDNSPLHF
TRBJ2-5 TRBV2 TRBD1 - TGTGCCAGCAGAAAGGGGGCCGAAGAGACCCAGTACTTC CASRKGAEETQYF
TRBJ2-7 TRBV19 TRBD2 few TGTGCCAGTAGTATGGGAGGGCCAGGGACCTACGAGCAGTACTTC CASSMGGPGTYEQYF
TRBJ2-1 TRBV28 TRBD2 - TGTGCCAGCGGCCACGCAAATACTAGCGGGAAGACTGAGCAGTTCTTC CASGHANTSGKTEQFF
TRBJ2-1 TRBV5-5 - - TGTGCCAGCAGCTTGGCCTTAAGCTCCTACAATGAGCAGTTCTTC CASSLALSSYNEQFF
TRBJ2-7 TRBV6-2/TRBV6-3 TRBD2 - TGTGCCAGTCACTCTAGCGGGAGGCTCTGCGAGCAGTACTTC CASHSSGRLCEQYF
TRBJ2-3 TRBV12-3/TRBV12-4 TRBD1 large TGTGCCAGCAGCCCAACAGACAGGGGTGGAGATACGCAGTATTTT CASSPTDRGGDTQYF
TRBJ2-7 TRBV28 - - TGTGCCAGCAGCTTTAACAGGGACGAGCAGTACTTC CASSFNRDEQYF
TRBJ2-5 TRBV11-1 - - TGTGCCAGCAGCACCTACAGACAGCCTCAAGAGACCCAGTACTTC CASSTYRQPQETQYF
TRBJ1-1 TRBV6-2/TRBV6-3 - - TGTGCCAGCAGTTACGGGGGCACTCGGACTGAAGCTTTCTTT CASSYGGTRTEAFF
TRBJ2-3 TRBV6-2/TRBV6-3 - medium-sized TGTGCCAGCAGGGCCCAGGCCACAGATACGCAGTATTTT CASRAQATDTQYF
TRBJ2-7 TRBV15 - many TGTGCCACCAGCAGTGGCCCGGGCGTCTCCTACGAGCAGTACTTC CATSSGPGVSYEQYF
TRBJ2-1 TRBV20-1 TRBD2 medium-sized TGCAGTGCTAGAGATAAGGGGACTAGCGGGAGCGGAGAAAAAAATGAGCAGTTCTTC CSARDKGTSGSGEKNEQFF
TRBJ2-3 TRBV25-1 TRBD1 few TGTGCCAGCACCTACGCACCGGGACAGATCACAGATACGCAGTATTTT CASTYAPGQITDTQYF
TRBJ1-4 TRBV7-8 - medium-sized TGTGCCAGCAGCTTACAAAGGGTTGGTGGCGAAAAACTGTTTTTT CASSLQRVGGEKLFF
TRBJ2-5 TRBV6-1 - medium-sized TGTGCCAGCAGAGCGGGAGAGACCCAGTACTTC CASRAGETQYF
TRBJ2-3 TRBV5-1 TRBD1 many TGCGCCAGCAGCTTGGACAGGGGAAGCACAGATACGCAGTATTTT CASSLDRGSTDTQYF
TRBJ1-1 TRBV6-5 - - TGTGCCAGCAGTCACTTTGGGGAGAACACTGAAGCTTTCTTT CASSHFGENTEAFF
TRBJ1-3 TRBV6-1 TRBD1 few TGTGCCAACGGGACAGGGTCGAGCTCTGGAAACACCATATATTTT CANGTGSSSGNTIYF
TRBJ1-6 TRBV20-1 TRBD1 few TGCAGTGCTAGGCACCCCCAGGGGGCCAAATCACCCCTCCACTTT CSARHPQGAKSPLHF
TRBJ1-4 TRBV19 - few TGTGCCAGTAGTCCCCCCGGGTTTACTGAAAAACTGTTTTTT CASSPPGFTEKLFF
TRBJ2-7 TRBV7-9 - medium-sized TGTGCCAGCAGCGCTAGCCGGTCGAGCTCCTACGAGCAGTACTTC CASSASRSSSYEQYF
TRBJ2-1 TRBV20-1 TRBD2 medium-sized TGCAGTGCTAGAGGCCGGACTAGCGGGAGCGGTGAGCAGTTCTTC CSARGRTSGSGEQFF
TRBJ2-2 TRBV2 - - TGTGCCAGCGTTTGGGGGCCTCGAGGGGAGCTGTTTTTT CASVWGPRGELFF
TRBJ1-5 TRBV2 TRBD1 few TGTGCCAGCAGTGATACCAGGGGGGGTCAGCCCCAGCATTTT CASSDTRGGQPQHF
TRBJ2-5 TRBV11-3 TRBD2 - TGTGCCAGCAGCTTGGGAGGGGCGCAAGAGACCCAGTACTTC CASSLGGAQETQYF
TRBJ2-7 TRBV11-2 - - TGTGCCAGCAGCGAAACCGGGACTCGCACCTACGAGCAGTACTTC CASSETGTRTYEQYF
TRBJ1-1 TRBV6-1 - many TGTGCCAGCAGTCGGACGGGTGTGTTCCCAGGTGAAGCTTTCTTT CASSRTGVFPGEAFF
TRBJ2-5 TRBV5-1 TRBD2 medium-sized TGCGCCAGCAATAGGGCTAGCGGGAGGTTAGGAGAGACCCAGTACTTC CASNRASGRLGETQYF
TRBJ2-3 TRBV5-1 - - TGCGCCAGCAGTTCCTTTGCAGGCACAGATACGCAGTATTTT CASSSFAGTDTQYF
TRBJ2-5 TRBV28 TRBD2 - TGTGCCAGCAGTTTAGTAACTAGCGGGCAAGAGACCCAGTACTTC CASSLVTSGQETQYF
TRBJ2-7 TRBV6-1 - - TGTGTCAGCAGTCCCGGGACAAGGGCCTGGGAGCAGTACTTC CVSSPGTRAWEQYF
TRBJ1-2 TRBV11-2 - medium-sized TGTGCCAGCAGCTTAGATCGGCGACAGACCATTTTC CASSLDRRQTIF
TRBJ2-4 TRBV27 - few TGTGCCAGCAGTTTAATCGCGGGGGAGGGGGGAAACATTCAGTACTTC CASSLIAGEGGNIQYF
TRBJ1-1 TRBV25-1 - many TGTGCCAGCAGTGAAGGGGCGGAAAACACTGAAGCTTTCTTT CASSEGAENTEAFF
TRBJ1-2 TRBV20-1 - - TGCAGTGCTCTTCGGGGAGTCGAAGGCTACACCTTC CSALRGVEGYTF
TRBJ2-1 TRBV11-1 - - TGTGCCAGCAGCTCAAACAGTAATTGCTACAATGAGCAGTTCTTC CASSSNSNCYNEQFF
TRBJ2-3 TRBV28 - few TGTGCCAGCAGTTTCCGCCGGCCCCTTAGCACAGATACGCAGTATTTT CASSFRRPLSTDTQYF
TRBJ2-4 TRBV28 TRBD1 few TGTGCCAGCAGTCAGCCAGACAGGGTCGACATTCAGTACTTC CASSQPDRVDIQYF
TRBJ2-1 TRBV6-1 TRBD2 - TGTGCCAGCAGTGCTTCGGGAGGGCCCCCTAATGAGCAGTTCTTC CASSASGGPPNEQFF
TRBJ2-5 TRBV7-6 - medium-sized TGTGCCAGCAGCTTAGGGACCTGGAGGGCATACTTC CASSLGTWRAYF
TRBJ2-7 TRBV24-1 TRBD1 few TGTGCCACCAGTGATCAGGGACAGGACTACGAGCAGTACTTC CATSDQGQDYEQYF
TRBJ2-7 TRBV7-2 - - TGTGCCAGCAGCTTCAAATACTTGAGCTCCTACGAGCAGTACTTC CASSFKYLSSYEQYF
TRBJ2-5 TRBV18 - medium-sized TGTGCCAGCTCACGGGGCGTCCAAGAGACCCAGTACTTC CASSRGVQETQYF
TRBJ2-2 TRBV6-1 - - TGTGCCAGCTCTGGGGGAGACACCGGGGAGCTGTTTTTT CASSGGDTGELFF
TRBJ2-5 TRBV30 TRBD1 - TGTGCCTGGACAGGGGGAGTTGAGACCCAGTACTTC CAWTGGVETQYF
TRBJ2-1 TRBV7-9 - - TGTGCCAGCAGCGCCATCGGGGTATACAATGAGCAGTTCTTC CASSAIGVYNEQFF
TRBJ2-7 TRBV30 - medium-sized TGTGCCTGGAGTGTACAAGACGGGATTTACGAGCAGTACTTC CAWSVQDGIYEQYF
TRBJ1-6 TRBV2 - - TGTGCCAGCACAGGAACCTCCTATAATTCACCCCTCCACTTT CASTGTSYNSPLHF